These T cell receptor beta chains were read from a single sample in a study of T cells after posttransplantation cyclophosphamide. Generated by immunoSEQ multiplex PCR, the TCRdb table keeps only in-frame clones and is missing some. The specimen has tens of thousands of clones, none found just once. Sequenced: PBMCs. The receptor set was obtained from a woman in her sixties or seventies in good health, CMV-negative, and a related stem cell transplant donor. CDR3s include the opening cysteine and the closing phenylalanine or tryptophan. The D gene is left open where the match is weak. Clone size is given as once, few, many or a size class.

cdr3_length j_call v_call clone_size d_call cdr3_aa cdr3_nt
13 TRBJ2-1 TRBV18 many TRBD2 CASSPLRGNEQFF TGTGCCAGCTCACCACTGCGGGGGAATGAGCAGTTCTTC
15 TRBJ1-3 TRBV19 many - CASKRREPSGNTIYF TGTGCCAGTAAGCGCAGGGAACCCTCTGGAAACACCATATATTTT
14 TRBJ1-1 TRBV6-6 many - CASSYGQTNTEAFF TGTGCCAGCAGTTACGGGCAGACGAACACTGAAGCTTTCTTT
15 TRBJ2-3 TRBV7-2 many TRBD2 CASSLSGLAIDTQYF TGTGCCAGCAGCTTATCGGGACTAGCGATAGATACGCAGTATTTT
15 TRBJ2-1 TRBV19 medium-sized TRBD2 CASSRTSGDYNEQFF TGTGCCAGTTCACGGACTAGCGGCGACTACAATGAGCAGTTCTTC
13 TRBJ2-7 TRBV1 few - CTSSRNRSTEQYF TGCACCAGCAGCCGGAACAGGTCGACCGAGCAGTACTTC
15 TRBJ2-1 TRBV15 many - CATSRAARSYNEQFF TGTGCCACCAGCAGAGCTGCTAGATCCTACAATGAGCAGTTCTTC
13 TRBJ1-5 TRBV2 few - CASSQGWGGPQHF TGTGCCAGCAGCCAGGGGTGGGGGGGGCCCCAGCATTTT
16 TRBJ2-2 TRBV5-1 few - CASSLGGTANTGELFF TGCGCCAGCAGCTTGGGCGGGACCGCAAACACCGGGGAGCTGTTTTTT
16 TRBJ1-6 TRBV19 many - CASSIRFHRVDSPLHF TGTGCCAGTAGTATACGGTTCCACAGGGTTGATTCACCCCTCCACTTT